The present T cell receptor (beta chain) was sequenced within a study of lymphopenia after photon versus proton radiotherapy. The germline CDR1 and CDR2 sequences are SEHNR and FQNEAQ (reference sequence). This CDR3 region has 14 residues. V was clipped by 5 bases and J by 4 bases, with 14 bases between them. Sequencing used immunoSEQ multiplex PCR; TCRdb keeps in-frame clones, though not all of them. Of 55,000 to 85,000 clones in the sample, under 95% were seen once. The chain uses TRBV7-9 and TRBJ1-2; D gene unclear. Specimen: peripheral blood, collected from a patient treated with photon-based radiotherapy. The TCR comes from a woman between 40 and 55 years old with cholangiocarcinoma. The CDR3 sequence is CASSPEAGPYGYTF. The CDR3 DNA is TGTGCCAGCAGCCCTGAGGCAGGCCCCTATGGCTACACCTTC.